Below, 21 T cell receptor beta chains from the same sample are listed, as sequenced in a study of OX40 agonist ivuxolimab in advanced cancers. The table came from immunoSEQ multiplex PCR; TCRdb's copy has only in-frame clones and leaves some out. The repertoire holds 70,000 or so clones, with about 80% as singletons. The sequences come from CD4+ or CD8+ T cells sorted from blood, collected in a trial of the OX40 agonist ivuxolimab. These receptors all stem from an adult with an advanced solid tumor such as melanoma, head and neck, liver or kidney cancer.

This clone was counted only a few times. V is TRBV7-6 and J is TRBJ1-1; 7 positions match TRBD1. The CDR3 has 16 amino acids. V gave up 1 base and J gave up 0 bases; unmatched junction bases: 5. Germline CDR1 reads SGHVS; CDR2 reads FNYEAQ. The chain's CDR3 is CASSLETGAVNTEAFF. CDR3 DNA sequence: TGTGCCAGCAGCTTAGAAACAGGGGCGGTGAACACTGAAGCTTTCTTT.

This clone has a handful of counts. The V and J genes are TRBV5-6 and TRBJ2-3, with TRBD2 matching over 11 bases. Per the germline V gene, CDR1 is SGHDT and CDR2 is YYEEEE. V lost 0 bases and J lost 4; bases outside the gene matches: 7. The CDR3 is made up of 17 amino acids. The CDR3 region is CASSLGLAGKGADTQYF. In DNA form, the CDR3 reads TGTGCCAGCAGCTTGGGACTAGCGGGAAAAGGGGCAGATACGCAGTATTTT.

This clone appeared a few times. The CDR3 sequence is CASRSLNYGYTF. Here the CDR3 DNA reads TGTGCCAGCAGATCGCTTAACTATGGCTACACCTTC. The chain is built from TRBV28 and TRBJ1-2; D is undetermined. The CDR3 consists of 12 residues. Germline CDR1 is MDHEN and CDR2 is SYDVKM. Trimming stripped 6 bases from V and 1 base from J, with 6 bases between.

The chain couples TRBV4-1 to TRBJ2-7; TRBD2 aligns across 7 bases. V lost 4 bases, J lost 3 bases, and 9 bases stayed unmatched. The CDR3 has 15 residues. Germline lookup yields CDR1 MGHRA and CDR2 YSYEKL. DNA of the CDR3: TGCGCCAGCAGCCTCGGAGGGGAGGGCCTCTACGAGCAGTACTTC. Translating it yields CASSLGGEGLYEQYF.

V is TRBV6-5 and J is TRBJ2-1; D assignment may be TRBD1 or TRBD2 (5 bases each). V was clipped by 4 bases and J by 0 bases, with 13 bases between them. The V gene's germline CDR1 is MNHEY and CDR2 SVGAGI. The CDR3 sequence is 16 residues long. CDR3 nucleotide sequence: TGTGCCAGCAGTTCCGGGGCGGCCGGCTCCTACAATGAGCAGTTCTTC. Translating it yields CASSSGAAGSYNEQFF.

The V and J genes are TRBV6-1 and TRBJ1-4; no reliable D call. The CDR3 extends over 18 amino acids. The V gene lost 4 bases and the J gene lost 0 bases, with 18 bases spanning the gap. CDR1 MNHNS and CDR2 SASEGT come from the germline V gene. DNA of the CDR3: TGTGCCAGCAGTGTCGACCCGATCGGGTGGGCAACTAATGAAAAACTGTTTTTT. It is translated as CASSVDPIGWATNEKLFF.

V is TRBV6-4 and J is TRBJ1-1; 8 nucleotides line up with TRBD1. This CDR3 spans 16 amino acids. Germline CDR1 and CDR2: MRHNA and SNTAGT. The ends lost 2 bases at V and 3 bases at J; junction bases unmatched: 8. This chain's CDR3 is CASSDGAGGGYTEAFF. DNA of the CDR3: TGTGCCAGCAGTGACGGGGCAGGGGGCGGGTACACTGAAGCTTTCTTT.

This clone has a handful of counts. The V and J genes are TRBV6-1 and TRBJ1-2, with 9 bases matching TRBD1. V lost 8 bases, J lost 9 bases, and 7 bases stayed unmatched. Germline CDR1 and CDR2: MNHNS and SASEGT. The CDR3 runs to 12 residues. The CDR3 bases are TGTGCCAGCGCCTGGGACAGGGTTCGCTACACCTTC. Translated, it gives CASAWDRVRYTF.

J is TRBJ1-1 and V is TRBV6-6; D is perhaps TRBD1 (6 bases). The germline V gene has CDR1 MNHNY and CDR2 SVGAGI (reference sequence). The V end was cut by 2 bases, the J end by 0 bases, with 13 bases between. The CDR3 runs to 16 residues. CDR3 in amino acids: CASSYQGRGMNTEAFF. CDR3 nucleotide sequence: TGTGCCAGCAGTTACCAGGGGAGGGGGATGAACACTGAAGCTTTCTTT.

The rearrangement links TRBV10-2 to TRBJ2-3, with a possible D match to TRBD2 (6 bases). The CDR3 covers 13 residues. V was pared by 6 bases and J by 3 bases, with 10 bases between. Per the germline V gene, CDR1 is WSHSY and CDR2 is SAAADI. The CDR3 protein is CASRETRTDTQYF. CDR3 DNA: TGCGCCAGCAGGGAGACTAGAACAGATACGCAGTATTTT.

This clone has more than one count but fewer than ten. The rearrangement joins TRBV6-5 to TRBJ2-2; the match to TRBD2 covers 7 bases. Germline assignment: CDR1 MNHEY and CDR2 SVGAGI. Losses at the gene ends were 0 bases for V and 5 bases for J; bases not matched to a gene: 3. The CDR3 has 15 residues. In nucleotides, the CDR3 is TGTGCCAGCAGTTACTCGAGCGGGAAAACCGGGGAGCTGTTTTTT. The encoded protein is CASSYSSGKTGELFF.

V gene TRBV10-3 combines with J gene TRBJ1-5, with D perhaps matching TRBD1 (5 bases). Trimming shortened V by 9 bases and J by 0 bases, and 9 bases separated the two germline ends. The CDR3 is made up of 13 amino acids. Per the germline V gene, CDR1 is ENHRY and CDR2 is SYGVKD. Here the CDR3 reads CAIGAFSNQPQHF. The CDR3 DNA sequence: TGTGCCATTGGGGCCTTTAGCAATCAGCCCCAGCATTTT.

V is TRBV7-9 and J is TRBJ1-4; D perhaps matches TRBD1 (5 bases). Germline V CDR1 and CDR2: SEHNR, FQNEAQ (reference sequence). V was shortened by 4 bases and J by 7 bases, with 10 bases between the two germline ends. The CDR3 extends over 13 amino acids. In DNA, the CDR3 is TGTGCCAGCAGCTGGGACGGATCTGAAAAACTGTTTTTT. This gives the protein CASSWDGSEKLFF.

The chain uses TRBV29-1 and TRBJ2-3; D gene unclear. The CDR3 runs to 13 residues. Trimming pared 3 bases from V and 5 bases from J, leaving 12 bases between. The V gene's germline CDR1 is SQVTM and CDR2 ANQGSEA. The DNA for the CDR3 is TGCAGCGTTGAGGAAAACAGACAAGATACGCAGTATTTT. This encodes CSVEENRQDTQYF.

In this sample, this clone turned up a few times. V is TRBV19 and J is TRBJ2-1; D is possibly TRBD1 (5 bases). With 6 bases removed from V and 1 base from J, the gap between germline ends came to 10 bases. Looked up from germline, CDR1 is LNHDA and CDR2 is SQIVND (reference sequence). This CDR3 has 14 residues. The CDR3 DNA reads TGTGCCAGTAGCGGACACCGATCCTACAATGAGCAGTTCTTC. Protein sequence: CASSGHRSYNEQFF.

The CDR3 coding sequence is TGTGCCAGTAGTATAGATGGGCCGGGGACAAAGCCCCAGCATTTT. Translation: CASSIDGPGTKPQHF. The rearrangement joins TRBV19 to TRBJ1-5; D possibly corresponds to TRBD1 (6 bases). The CDR3 totals 15 residues. Trimming pared 0 bases from V and 8 bases from J, leaving 14 bases between. The V gene's germline CDR1 is LNHDA and CDR2 SQIVND (reference sequence).

The V and J genes are TRBV19 and TRBJ1-2; a weak D match, TRBD1 (6 bases). Looked up from germline, CDR1 is LNHDA and CDR2 is SQIVND (reference sequence). V dropped 5 bases and J dropped 7 bases, with 14 bases sitting between them. The CDR3 sequence is 13 residues long. The DNA for the CDR3 is TGTGCCAGTAGTGCCCAACAGGGTAGTGGCTACACCTTC. Translating it yields CASSAQQGSGYTF.

This chain joins TRBV6-6 and TRBJ1-2; a possible D gene is TRBD1 (5 bases). Germline CDR1 reads MNHNY; CDR2 reads SVGAGI (reference sequence). V dropped 3 bases and J dropped 4 bases, with 12 bases sitting between them. The CDR3 is 14 residues long. The CDR3 DNA sequence: TGTGCCAGCAGTTATGTGGGGGATAGCTATGGCTACACCTTC. Amino acids: CASSYVGDSYGYTF.

Ten or more counts support this clone. V gene TRBV15 combines with J gene TRBJ2-7, with TRBD1 as a possible D gene (6 bases). The germline V gene encodes CDR1 LNHNV and CDR2 YYDKDF (reference sequence). The CDR3 sequence is 15 residues long. With 5 bases removed from V and 7 bases from J, the gap between germline ends came to 21 bases. The CDR3 DNA sequence: TGTGCCACCAGCTCCCCAGGGCGACAGGAGTGGGAGCAGTACTTC. Its translation is CATSSPGRQEWEQYF.

This clone showed up just a few times. The rearrangement links TRBV18 to TRBJ2-7, with D unresolved. This CDR3 is 15 amino acids long. Trimming removed 1 base at V and 7 bases at J, with 17 bases between. CDR1 KGHSH and CDR2 LQKENI come from the germline V gene. The CDR3 DNA reads as TGTGCCAGCTCACCACAAGGAGCAGGTTCTACGGAGCAGTACTTC. This sequence encodes CASSPQGAGSTEQYF. The variable domain in full, completed from reference TRBV18 and TRBJ2-7, reads NAGVMQNPRHLVRRRGQEARLRCSPMKGHSHVYWYRQLPEEGLKFMVYLQKENIIDESGMPKERFSAEFPKEGPSILRIQQVVRGDSAAYFCASSPQGAGSTEQYFGPGTRLTVT.

This clone was counted only a few times. The rearrangement uses TRBV11-2 and TRBJ1-5, with D unresolved. Germline V gene data show CDR1 as SGHAT and CDR2 as FQNNGV. CDR3 length: 14 amino acids. Trimming shortened V by 3 bases and J by 0 bases, and 6 bases separated the two germline ends. In DNA, the CDR3 is TGTGCCAGCAGCTTGTCGGATAGCAATCAGCCCCAGCATTTT. Protein: CASSLSDSNQPQHF.